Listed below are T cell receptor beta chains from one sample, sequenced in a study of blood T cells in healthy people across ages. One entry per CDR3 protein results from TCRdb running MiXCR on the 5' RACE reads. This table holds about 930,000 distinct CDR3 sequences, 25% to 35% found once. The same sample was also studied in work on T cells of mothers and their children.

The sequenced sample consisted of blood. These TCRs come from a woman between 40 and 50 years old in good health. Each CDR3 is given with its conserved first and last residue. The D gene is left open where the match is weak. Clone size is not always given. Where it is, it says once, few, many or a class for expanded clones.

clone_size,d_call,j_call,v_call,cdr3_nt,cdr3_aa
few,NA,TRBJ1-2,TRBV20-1,TGCAGTGCTAGAGTGGGGGACGGAAGGGATAACACCTTC,CSARVGDGRDNTF
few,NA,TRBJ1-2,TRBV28,TGTGCCAGCAGTATCTATAACTATGGCTACACCTTC,CASSIYNYGYTF
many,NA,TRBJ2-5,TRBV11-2,TGTGCCAGCAGCTTAGCTTTTAGTGAGCAGTACTTC,CASSLAFSEQYF
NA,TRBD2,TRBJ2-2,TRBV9,TGTGCCAGCAGCTCGGGGGGGGCAGAAACCGGGGAGCTGTTTTTT,CASSSGGAETGELFF
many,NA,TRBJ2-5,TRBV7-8,TGTGCCAGCAGCTTATTAGTTTTGAAGGCGGGGCAACAAGAGACCCAGTACTTC,CASSLLVLKAGQQETQYF
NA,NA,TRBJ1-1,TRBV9,TGTGCCAGCAGCGTTTCGATAGGGGAAGTGGGCACTGAAGCTTTCTTT,CASSVSIGEVGTEAFF
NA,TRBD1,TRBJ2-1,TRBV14,TGTGCCAGCAGCCGATTAACAGGGGGCAATGAGCAGTTCTTC,CASSRLTGGNEQFF
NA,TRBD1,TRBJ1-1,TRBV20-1,TGCAGTGCCAAGGGAGGGGGCAGGGACACTGAAGCTTTCTTT,CSAKGGGRDTEAFF
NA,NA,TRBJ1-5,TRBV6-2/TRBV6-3,TGTGCCAGCAGTTACAAGGGCAATCAGCCCCAGCATTTT,CASSYKGNQPQHF
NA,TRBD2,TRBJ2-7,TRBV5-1,TGCGCCAGCAGCTTAAGACGACAGGGACTAGCGGGGAGCTCCTACGAGCAGTACTTC,CASSLRRQGLAGSSYEQYF
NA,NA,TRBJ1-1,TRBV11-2,TGTGCCAGCAGCCCGTTAAGGGGGAAACAGGTAGTCGGTAGCACTGAAGCTTTCTTT,CASSPLRGKQVVGSTEAFF
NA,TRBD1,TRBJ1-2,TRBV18,TGTGCCAGCTCCCAGGGGGAGAACTATGGCAACACCTTC,CASSQGENYGNTF
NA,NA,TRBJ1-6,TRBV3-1,TGTGCCAGCAGCCAAGACGACCACAGGGATTCACCCCTCCACTTT,CASSQDDHRDSPLHF
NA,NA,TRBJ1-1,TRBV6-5,TGTGCCAGCAGTTACGACTCCGGACTTAATTGGGAAGCTTTCTTT,CASSYDSGLNWEAFF
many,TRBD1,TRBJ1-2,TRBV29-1,TGCAGCGTGGGAAGGGGAGGTTCGGGACAGGGTAACGGCTACACCTTC,CSVGRGGSGQGNGYTF
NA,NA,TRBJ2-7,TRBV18,TGTGCCAGCTCAGATACAGGGCTCGAGCAGTACTTC,CASSDTGLEQYF
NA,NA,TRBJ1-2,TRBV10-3,TGTGCCATCGGTGCGAAGGGCGGGTCTGGCTATGGCTACACCTTC,CAIGAKGGSGYGYTF
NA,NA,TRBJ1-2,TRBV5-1,TGCGCCAGCAGCTTGGAGCTAGTCTATGGCTACACCTTC,CASSLELVYGYTF
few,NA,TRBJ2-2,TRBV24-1,TGTGCCACCAGTTTCGATTTGAACACCGGGGAGCTGTTTTTT,CATSFDLNTGELFF
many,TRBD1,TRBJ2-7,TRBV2,TGTGCCAGCAGAAGACTGACAGGGTTTGGATTGAACAGTGTAGAGGGTTACGAGCAGTACTTC,CASRRLTGFGLNSVEGYEQYF
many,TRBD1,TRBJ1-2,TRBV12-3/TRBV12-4,TGTGCCAGCAGGTCGAGACAGGGTGTTAAAGGCTATGGCTACACCTTC,CASRSRQGVKGYGYTF
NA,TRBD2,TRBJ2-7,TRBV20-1,TGCAGTGTTCCCGGAAGGACTAGCGGGGGAGAGCAGTACTTC,CSVPGRTSGGEQYF
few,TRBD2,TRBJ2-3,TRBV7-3,TGTGCCAGCAGCCCCGGACTAGTGTACGATACGCAGTATTTT,CASSPGLVYDTQYF
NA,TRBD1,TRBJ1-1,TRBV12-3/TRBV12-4,TGTGCCAGCAGGTCGGGACAGGGGGCTAGGGGCACTGAAGCTTTCTTT,CASRSGQGARGTEAFF
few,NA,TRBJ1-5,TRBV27,TGTGCCAGCAGTGAAAGTAGCAATCAGCCCCAGCATTTT,CASSESSNQPQHF
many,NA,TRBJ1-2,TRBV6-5,TGTGCCAGCCGCCCTCAGGATAACTATGGCTACACCTTC,CASRPQDNYGYTF
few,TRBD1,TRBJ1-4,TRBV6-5,TGTGCCAGCCGGACAGGGTTTGGAACTAATGAAAAACTGTTTTTT,CASRTGFGTNEKLFF
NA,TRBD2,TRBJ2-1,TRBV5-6,TGTGCCAGCAGCCCCTTCGGGGGGGCAGGGGAGTTCTTC,CASSPFGGAGEFF
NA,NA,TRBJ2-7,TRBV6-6,TGTGCCAGCGGGTATGGGAAGCAGTACTTC,CASGYGKQYF
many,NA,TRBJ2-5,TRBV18,TGTGCCAGCTCAGAACTCGGTGAGACCCAGTACTTC,CASSELGETQYF
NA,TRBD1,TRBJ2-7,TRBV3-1,TGTGCCAGCAGCCGGACAGGTCGGGAGCAGTACTTC,CASSRTGREQYF
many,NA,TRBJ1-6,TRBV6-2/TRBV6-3,TGTGCCAGCAGCTTCAGGGACACGCGGGCTTCACCCCTCCACTTT,CASSFRDTRASPLHF
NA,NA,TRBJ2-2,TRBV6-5,TGTGCCAGCAGAGAGACAGGGAACACCGGGGAGCTGTTTTTT,CASRETGNTGELFF
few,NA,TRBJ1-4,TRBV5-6,TGTGCCAGCAGCTTCCGGGGGCGACCTAATGAAAAACTGTTTTTT,CASSFRGRPNEKLFF
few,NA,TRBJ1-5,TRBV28,TGTGCCAGCAGTATCCCGGATAGCCAGCCCCAGCATTTT,CASSIPDSQPQHF
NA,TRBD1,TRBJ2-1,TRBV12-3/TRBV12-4,TGTGCCGGCAGTTCATACAGGGGAAGAGCTTACAATGAGCAGTTCTTC,CAGSSYRGRAYNEQFF
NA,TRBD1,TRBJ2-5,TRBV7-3,TGTGCCAGCAGCCCAACAGGGGGAAGCTGGGAGACCCAGTACTTC,CASSPTGGSWETQYF
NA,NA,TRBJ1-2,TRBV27,TGTGCCAGCAGCTCCGACAGCCTACTAAGCTATGGCTACACCTTC,CASSSDSLLSYGYTF
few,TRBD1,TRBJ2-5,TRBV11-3,TGTGCCAGCAGTCCCAGGACAGGGGCGGAGACCCAGTACTTC,CASSPRTGAETQYF
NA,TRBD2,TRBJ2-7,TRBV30,TGTGCCTGGAAAGCGGGGACCTCCTACGAGCAGTACTTC,CAWKAGTSYEQYF
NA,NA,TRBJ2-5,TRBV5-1,TGCGCCAGCAGCTCAGGTTATCGGGAGACCCAGTACTTC,CASSSGYRETQYF
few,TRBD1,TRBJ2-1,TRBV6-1,TGTGCCAGCAGTGAAGCAAGGGCAGGGGGCCTCTACAATGAGCAGTTCTTC,CASSEARAGGLYNEQFF
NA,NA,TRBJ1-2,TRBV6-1,TGTGCCAGCAAGGGATGGGGGAACGGTGGCTACACCTTC,CASKGWGNGGYTF
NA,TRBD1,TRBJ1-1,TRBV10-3,TGTGCCATCAGTGACCCGGGACAGGGGAACACTGAAGCTTTCTTT,CAISDPGQGNTEAFF
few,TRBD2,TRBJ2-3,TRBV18,TGTGCCAGCTCGAAACCCGGGGGGGCGGTGCCAGATACGCAGTATTTT,CASSKPGGAVPDTQYF
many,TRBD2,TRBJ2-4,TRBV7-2,TGTGCCAGCAGCTTAGGGGAGGGAAACATTCAGTACTTC,CASSLGEGNIQYF
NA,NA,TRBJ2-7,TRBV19,TGTGCCAGGAGGGGGGCAGATGCCTACGAGCAGTACTTC,CARRGADAYEQYF
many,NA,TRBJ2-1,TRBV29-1,TGCAGCGTAGGGGGAGCCTTAGAGCGAGATGAGCAGTTCTTC,CSVGGALERDEQFF
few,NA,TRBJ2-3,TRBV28,TGTGCCAGCAGTTTAGGGTTCGGTACGCAGTATTTT,CASSLGFGTQYF
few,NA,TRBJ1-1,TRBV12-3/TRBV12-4,TGTGCCAGCAGTTCAGATAGGGACTCTGAAGCTTTCTTT,CASSSDRDSEAFF
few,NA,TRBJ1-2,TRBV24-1,TGTGCCACCAGTGAACCAGGTGACTATGGCTACACCTTC,CATSEPGDYGYTF
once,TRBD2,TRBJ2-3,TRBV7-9,TGTGCCAGCACCAGAACGCGGGGGGGCCGGGATACGCAGTATTTT,CASTRTRGGRDTQYF
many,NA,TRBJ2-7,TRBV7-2,TGTGCCAGCAGCTTAGCGGGGGGACGATGGGCCCACGAGCAGTACTTC,CASSLAGGRWAHEQYF
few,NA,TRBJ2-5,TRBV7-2,TGTGCCAGCAGCTTAGTCGGCGCGACAAGCGAGACCCAGTACTTC,CASSLVGATSETQYF